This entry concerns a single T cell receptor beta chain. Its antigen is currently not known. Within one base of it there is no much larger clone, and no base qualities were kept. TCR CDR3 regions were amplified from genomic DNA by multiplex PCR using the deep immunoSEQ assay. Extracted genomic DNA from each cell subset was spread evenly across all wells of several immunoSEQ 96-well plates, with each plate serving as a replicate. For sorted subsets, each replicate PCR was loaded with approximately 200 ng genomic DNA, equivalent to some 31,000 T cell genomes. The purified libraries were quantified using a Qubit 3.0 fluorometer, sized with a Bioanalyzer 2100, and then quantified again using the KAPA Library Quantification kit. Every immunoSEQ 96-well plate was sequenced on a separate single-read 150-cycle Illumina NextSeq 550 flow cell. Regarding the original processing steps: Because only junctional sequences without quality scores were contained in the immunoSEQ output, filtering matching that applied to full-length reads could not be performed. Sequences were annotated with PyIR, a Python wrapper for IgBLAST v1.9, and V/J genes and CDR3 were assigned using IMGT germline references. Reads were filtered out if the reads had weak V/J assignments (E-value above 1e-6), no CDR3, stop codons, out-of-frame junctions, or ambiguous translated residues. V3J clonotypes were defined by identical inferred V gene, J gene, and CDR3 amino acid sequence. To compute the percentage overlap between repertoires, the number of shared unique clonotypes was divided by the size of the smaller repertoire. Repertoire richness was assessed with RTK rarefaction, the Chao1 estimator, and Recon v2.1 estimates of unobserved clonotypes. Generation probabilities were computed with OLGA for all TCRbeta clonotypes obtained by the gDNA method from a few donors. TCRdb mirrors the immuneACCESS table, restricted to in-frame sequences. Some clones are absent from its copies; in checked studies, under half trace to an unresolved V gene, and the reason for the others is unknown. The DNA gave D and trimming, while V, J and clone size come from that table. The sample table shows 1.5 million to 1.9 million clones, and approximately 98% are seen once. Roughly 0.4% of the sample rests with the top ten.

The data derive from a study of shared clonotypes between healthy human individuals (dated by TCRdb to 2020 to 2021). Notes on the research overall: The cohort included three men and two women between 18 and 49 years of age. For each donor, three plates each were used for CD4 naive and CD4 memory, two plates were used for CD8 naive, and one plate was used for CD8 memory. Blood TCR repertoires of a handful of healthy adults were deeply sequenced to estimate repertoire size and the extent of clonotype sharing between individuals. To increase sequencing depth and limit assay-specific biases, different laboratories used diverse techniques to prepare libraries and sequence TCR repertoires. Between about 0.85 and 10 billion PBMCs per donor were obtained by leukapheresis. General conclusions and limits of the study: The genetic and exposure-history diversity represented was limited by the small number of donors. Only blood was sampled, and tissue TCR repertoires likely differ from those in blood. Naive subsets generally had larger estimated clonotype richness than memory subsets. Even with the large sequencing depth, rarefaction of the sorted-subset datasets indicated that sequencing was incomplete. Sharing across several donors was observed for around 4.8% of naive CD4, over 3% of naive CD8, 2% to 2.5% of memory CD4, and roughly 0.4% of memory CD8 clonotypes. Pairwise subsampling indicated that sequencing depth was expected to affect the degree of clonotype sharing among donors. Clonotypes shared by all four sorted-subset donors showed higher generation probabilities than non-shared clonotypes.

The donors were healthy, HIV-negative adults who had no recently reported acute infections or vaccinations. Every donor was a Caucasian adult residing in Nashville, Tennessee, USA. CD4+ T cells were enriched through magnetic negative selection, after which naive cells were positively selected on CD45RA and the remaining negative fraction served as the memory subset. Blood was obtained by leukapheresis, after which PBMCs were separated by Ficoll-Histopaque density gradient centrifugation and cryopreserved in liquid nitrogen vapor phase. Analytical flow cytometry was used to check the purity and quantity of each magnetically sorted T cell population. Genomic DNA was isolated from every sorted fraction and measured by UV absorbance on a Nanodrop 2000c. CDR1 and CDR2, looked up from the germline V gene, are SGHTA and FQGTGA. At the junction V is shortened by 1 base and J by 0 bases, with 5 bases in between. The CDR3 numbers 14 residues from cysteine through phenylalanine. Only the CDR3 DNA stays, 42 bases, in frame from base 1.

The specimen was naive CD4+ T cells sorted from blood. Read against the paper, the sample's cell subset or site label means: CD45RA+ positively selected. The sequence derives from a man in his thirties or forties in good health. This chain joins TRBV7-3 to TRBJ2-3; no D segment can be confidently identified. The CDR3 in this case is CASSLIPSTDTQYF. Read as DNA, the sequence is TGTGCCAGCAGCTTAATCCCTAGCACAGATACGCAGTATTTT.